Listed below are T cell receptor beta chains from one sample, sequenced in a study of T cell responses to AZD1222 COVID-19 vaccine. Some clones are missing from TCRdb's copy, which holds only in-frame ones; the method was immunoSEQ multiplex PCR. The table includes about 130,000 clones, 70% to 90% detected once. The material sequenced was peripheral blood, taken on day 0 of AZD1222 vaccination. The receptors originated from an adult in good health. Both conserved end residues are part of each CDR3. The order of the fields is V gene, clone size, J gene, D gene, CDR3 protein, CDR3 DNA. The D gene is left open where the match is weak. A clone size is listed for some rows: how often the clone was seen (once, few, many), or a class if it is expanded.

TRBV6-2/TRBV6-3	NA	TRBJ1-1	NA	CASSDPVKWAFF	TGTGCCAGCAGCGATCCGGTTAAGTGGGCTTTCTTT
TRBV30	NA	TRBJ1-1	TRBD1	CAWSVPDRGDTEAFF	TGTGCCTGGAGTGTACCAGACAGGGGGGACACTGAAGCTTTCTTT
TRBV30	NA	TRBJ1-6	NA	CAWSNGPGFTLHF	TGTGCCTGGAGTAATGGACCGGGGTTCACCCTCCACTTT
TRBV3-1/TRBV3-2	NA	TRBJ2-5	TRBD1	CASSPTTGAWETQYF	TGTGCCAGCAGTCCCACAACAGGGGCGTGGGAGACCCAGTACTTC
TRBV11-3	NA	TRBJ2-3	NA	CASSLDSRTDTQYF	TGTGCCAGCAGCTTAGACTCGCGCACAGATACGCAGTATTTT
TRBV29-1	NA	TRBJ2-7	NA	CSVGDMAYEQYF	TGCAGCGTCGGGGACATGGCCTACGAGCAGTACTTC
TRBV6-2/TRBV6-3	NA	TRBJ1-1	NA	CASSRGRMNTEAFF	TGTGCCAGCAGTAGAGGACGCATGAACACTGAAGCTTTCTTT
TRBV7-9	few	TRBJ1-1	TRBD1	CASREDRGSNTEAFF	TGTGCCAGCAGGGAGGACAGGGGATCTAACACTGAAGCTTTCTTT
TRBV6-6	NA	TRBJ1-6	NA	CASSYSSSPLHF	TGTGCCAGCAGTTACTCGAGTTCACCCCTCCACTTT
TRBV24-1	NA	TRBJ1-5	NA	CATSDLLQDQEQPQHF	TGTGCCACCAGTGATTTGCTACAGGATCAAGAGCAGCCCCAGCATTTT
TRBV6-2/TRBV6-3	NA	TRBJ2-2	NA	CASSYVLANTGELFF	TGTGCCAGCAGTTACGTCCTAGCGAACACCGGGGAGCTGTTTTTT
TRBV27	NA	TRBJ1-5	NA	CASSVGGEAQPQHF	TGTGCCAGCAGTGTGGGTGGGGAGGCACAGCCCCAGCATTTT
TRBV27	NA	TRBJ1-2	TRBD1	CASSAYRGNNYGYTF	TGTGCCAGCAGTGCTTACAGGGGGAATAACTATGGCTACACCTTC
TRBV28	NA	TRBJ1-2	NA	CASSSLGAYGYTF	TGTGCCAGCAGTTCTTTGGGGGCCTATGGCTACACCTTC
TRBV7-2	NA	TRBJ1-1	TRBD1	CASSFTGGTQEAFF	TGTGCCAGCAGCTTCACAGGGGGGACACAAGAAGCTTTCTTT
TRBV5-4	NA	TRBJ2-7	NA	CASSLGNPRLNSYEQYF	TGTGCCAGCAGCTTGGGAAATCCGCGACTAAACTCCTACGAGCAGTACTTC
TRBV7-6	NA	TRBJ1-1	NA	CASSLGRLNTEAFF	TGTGCCAGCAGCCTTGGCAGACTGAACACTGAAGCTTTCTTT
TRBV28	NA	TRBJ1-3	NA	CASRAGVGNTIYF	TGTGCCAGCAGAGCGGGGGTTGGAAACACCATATATTTT
TRBV6-5	NA	TRBJ2-7	NA	CASADGRISYEQYF	TGTGCCAGTGCCGACGGACGCATCTCCTACGAGCAGTACTTC
TRBV27	NA	TRBJ1-2	NA	CASSRSLGSMGDYTF	TGTGCCAGCAGTCGGAGCTTAGGTTCTATGGGTGACTACACCTTC
TRBV19	NA	TRBJ2-1	TRBD1	CASWARDRGWGEQFF	TGTGCCAGTTGGGCCCGGGACAGGGGATGGGGTGAGCAGTTCTTC
TRBV28	NA	TRBJ1-1	NA	CASSLVPGLWGGTEAFF	TGTGCCAGCAGCCTCGTACCGGGACTATGGGGTGGCACTGAAGCTTTCTTT
TRBV7-9	NA	TRBJ1-5	NA	CASSLENNQPQHF	TGTGCCAGCAGCTTAGAAAATAATCAGCCCCAGCATTTT
TRBV4-1	NA	TRBJ1-1	NA	CASSQVALPEAFF	TGCGCCAGCAGCCAAGTGGCACTACCTGAAGCTTTCTTT
TRBV27	NA	TRBJ1-5	NA	CASSPVPDQPQHF	TGTGCCAGCAGTCCAGTCCCGGATCAGCCCCAGCATTTT
TRBV10-2	NA	TRBJ2-7	TRBD1	CASSAGTGGYEQYF	TGCGCCAGCAGTGCGGGGACAGGGGGGTACGAGCAGTACTTC
TRBV12-3/TRBV12-4	NA	TRBJ1-2	NA	CASSSQGFYGYTF	TGTGCCAGCAGTTCCCAGGGCTTCTATGGCTACACCTTC
TRBV29-1	NA	TRBJ2-7	NA	CSVLQEAKRVAGFSYEQYF	TGCAGCGTTTTGCAAGAAGCCAAGCGGGTGGCGGGATTCTCCTACGAGCAGTACTTC
TRBV15	NA	TRBJ2-1	NA	CATSRPDRYNEQFF	TGTGCCACCAGCAGACCCGACAGATACAATGAGCAGTTCTTC
TRBV19	NA	TRBJ1-1	TRBD1	CASSIGQVPEAFF	TGTGCCAGTAGTATTGGACAGGTCCCTGAAGCTTTCTTT
TRBV18	NA	TRBJ1-1	NA	CASSPAQAKNTEAFF	TGTGCCAGCTCACCCGCCCAGGCGAAGAACACTGAAGCTTTCTTT
TRBV9	NA	TRBJ2-7	NA	CASSAYDRAYEQYF	TGTGCCAGCAGCGCCTACGACAGAGCCTACGAGCAGTACTTC
TRBV13	NA	TRBJ1-3	TRBD1	CASSARTGSGNTIYF	TGTGCCAGCAGCGCCCGGACAGGATCTGGAAACACCATATATTTT
TRBV28	NA	TRBJ1-5	NA	CASSFVRTDQPQHF	TGTGCCAGCAGTTTTGTCCGAACGGATCAGCCCCAGCATTTT
TRBV6-5	NA	TRBJ1-1	NA	CASSYSRGGPTEAFF	TGTGCCAGCAGTTACTCGCGAGGGGGGCCGACTGAAGCTTTCTTT
TRBV5-1	NA	TRBJ2-5	NA	CASSLGAGGETQYF	TGCGCCAGCAGCTTGGGAGCAGGCGGTGAGACCCAGTACTTC
TRBV6-5	few	TRBJ1-1	TRBD1	CASSYRGHNTEAFF	TGTGCCAGCAGTTACAGGGGGCATAACACTGAAGCTTTCTTT
TRBV12-5	NA	TRBJ1-2	TRBD1	CASGPGTGLDGYTF	TGTGCTAGTGGTCCCGGGACAGGGTTGGATGGCTACACCTTC
TRBV20-1	NA	TRBJ1-1	NA	CSASSGGRDTEAFF	TGCAGTGCTAGTTCCGGGGGGAGAGACACTGAAGCTTTCTTT
TRBV9	NA	TRBJ2-2	TRBD1	CASSVGGGTGPTGELFF	TGTGCCAGCAGCGTAGGAGGAGGGACAGGTCCCACCGGGGAGCTGTTTTTT
TRBV7-2	NA	TRBJ1-2	NA	CASSPRSAGEGGYTF	TGTGCCAGCAGCCCCCGTTCGGCAGGGGAGGGTGGCTACACCTTC
TRBV19	NA	TRBJ1-1	NA	CASSIKLWGTEAFF	TGTGCCAGTAGTATAAAGTTATGGGGCACTGAAGCTTTCTTT
TRBV7-3	NA	TRBJ1-1	NA	CASRGTWAPTEAFF	TGTGCCAGCAGGGGAACGTGGGCGCCCACTGAAGCTTTCTTT